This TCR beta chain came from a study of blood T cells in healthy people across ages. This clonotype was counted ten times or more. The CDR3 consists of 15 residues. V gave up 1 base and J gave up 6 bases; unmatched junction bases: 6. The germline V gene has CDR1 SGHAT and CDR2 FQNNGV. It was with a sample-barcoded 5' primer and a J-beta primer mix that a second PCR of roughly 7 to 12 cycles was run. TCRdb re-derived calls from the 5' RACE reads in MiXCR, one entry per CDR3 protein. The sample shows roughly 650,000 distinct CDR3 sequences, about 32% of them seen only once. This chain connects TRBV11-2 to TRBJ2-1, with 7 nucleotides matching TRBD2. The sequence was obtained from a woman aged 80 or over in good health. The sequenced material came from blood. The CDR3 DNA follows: TGTGCCAGCAGCTTAGTGCGGGGGTCGGGCAATGAGCAGTTCTTC. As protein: CASSLVRGSGNEQFF.